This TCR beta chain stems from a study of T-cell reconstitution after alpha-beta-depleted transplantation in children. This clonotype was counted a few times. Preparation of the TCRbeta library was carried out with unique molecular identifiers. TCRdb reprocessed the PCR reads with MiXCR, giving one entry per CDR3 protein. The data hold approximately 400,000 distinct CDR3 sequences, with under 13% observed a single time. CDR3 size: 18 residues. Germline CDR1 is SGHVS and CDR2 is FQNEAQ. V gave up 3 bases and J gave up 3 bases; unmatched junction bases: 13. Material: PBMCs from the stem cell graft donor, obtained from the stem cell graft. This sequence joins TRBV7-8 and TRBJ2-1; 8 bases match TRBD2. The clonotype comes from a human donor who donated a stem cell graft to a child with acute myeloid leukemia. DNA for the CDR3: TGTGCCAGCAGCTTGAAACTAGCGGAATGGGGCTTCTACAATGAGCAGTTCTTC. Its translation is CASSLKLAEWGFYNEQFF.